Listed here are 28 T cell receptor beta chains from one sample, sequenced in a study of cytomegalovirus exposure and HLA in healthy donors. Primers: 60 Vbeta forward and 13 Jbeta reverse. Only in-frame clones appear in the TCRdb table, and some are missing; sequencing was by immunoSEQ multiplex PCR. The ten most abundant clones cover 15% to 20% of a sample with tens of thousands of clones. What was sequenced was PBMCs. The receptors were gathered from a boy between 10 and 17 years old in good health and CMV-seronegative.

The chain links TRBV19 to TRBJ1-6; D may be TRBD1 (5 bases). CDR1 LNHDA and CDR2 SQIVND come from the germline V gene (reference sequence). V lost 5 bases to trimming and J lost 7 bases, with 15 bases between them. This CDR3 is 15 amino acids long. CDR3 DNA sequence: TGTGCCAGTAGTGCCCTGGCTCAGGGAAATTCACCCCTCCACTTT. It specifies CASSALAQGNSPLHF.

The V call is TRBV18, the J call TRBJ1-3; possible D gene TRBD1, 5 bases. The CDR3 has 17 amino acids. CDR1 is KGHSH, CDR2 LQKENI, per germline. The ends were cut back, 2 bases at V and 1 base at J, with 15 bases in the middle. CDR3 sequence reads: CASSPIIQDGSGNTIYF. DNA of the CDR3: TGTGCCAGCTCACCAATAATACAGGATGGGTCTGGAAACACCATATATTTT.

The V gene is TRBV27, the J gene TRBJ1-2; the match to TRBD1 covers 11 bases. Germline V gives CDR1 MNHEY, CDR2 SMNVEV (reference sequence). The CDR3 is 15 residues long. J gave up 7 bases and V 4 bases, and 8 bases lay outside the gene matches. CDR3 bases: TGTGCCAGCAGTTCCGGACAGGGGGCTAAAGTTGGCTACACCTTC. This codes for CASSSGQGAKVGYTF.

This rearrangement joins TRBV18 to TRBJ1-1; D unclear. CDR3 size: 16 residues. V gave up 3 bases and J gave up 1 base, with 15 bases separating them. Germline V gene sequence: CDR1 KGHSH, CDR2 LQKENI. CDR3 amino acids: CASSPQPGIGNTEAFF. The CDR3 DNA is TGTGCCAGCTCACCGCAACCGGGTATCGGGAACACTGAAGCTTTCTTT.

The chain joins TRBV7-6 to TRBJ2-1; D remains ambiguous. The germline V and J ends were trimmed by 3 bases and 0 bases, with 15 bases remaining between them. The CDR3 length is 17 residues. Germline CDR1 SGHVS, CDR2 FNYEAQ. The chain's CDR3 is CASSFGQILTSYNEQFF. The CDR3 region has the DNA TGTGCCAGCAGCTTTGGGCAGATTTTAACCTCCTACAATGAGCAGTTCTTC.

This chain uses TRBV27 with TRBJ2-1; 11 bases are shared with TRBD2. CDR3 size: 16 residues. The V and J ends lost 5 bases and 1 base, in that order; junction bases with no gene match: 4. CDR1 is MNHEY, CDR2 SMNVEV, per germline (reference sequence). The CDR3 here is CASSIPSGRSYNEQFF. DNA for the CDR3: TGTGCCAGCAGTATCCCTAGCGGGAGGTCCTACAATGAGCAGTTCTTC.

V usage is TRBV2 and J usage is TRBJ1-1, with D possibly TRBD1 on 6 matching bases. With 2 bases removed from V and 5 bases from J, the gap between germline ends came to 9 bases. The germline CDR1 and CDR2 sequences are SNHLY and FYNNEI. The CDR3 is 13 amino acids. CDR3 in DNA: TGTGCCAGCAGTGAAAGGGGGGGGACTGAAGCTTTCTTT. Protein: CASSERGGTEAFF.

The rearrangement uses TRBV29-1 and TRBJ2-1, with TRBD2 identical over 8 bases. After removal of 0 bases from V and 11 bases from J, the junction contained 6 bases not matched to a gene. Germline loops: CDR1 SQVTM, CDR2 ANQGSEA. There are 13 residues in the CDR3. This CDR3 is CSVEDGDSGKQFF. The CDR3, as DNA: TGCAGCGTTGAAGATGGGGATAGCGGGAAGCAGTTCTTC.

The gene calls are TRBV15 and TRBJ2-2, with 10 positions matching TRBD2. Trimming took 8 bases from V and 3 from J; bases not matched to a gene: 6. The germline V gene encodes CDR1 LNHNV and CDR2 YYDKDF (reference sequence). The CDR3 has 15 amino acids. The DNA of the CDR3 is TGTGCCACCCGAGCGGGAGGGCCGCACACCGGGGAGCTGTTTTTT. Protein product: CATRAGGPHTGELFF. The complete variable domain, with remaining parts taken from reference TRBV15 and TRBJ2-2, reads DAMVIQNPRYQVTQFGKPVTLSCSQTLNHNVMYWYQQKSSQAPKLLFHYYDKDFNNEADTPDNFQSRRPNTSFCFLDIRSPGLGDTAMYLCATRAGGPHTGELFFGEGSRLTVL.

The chain is built from TRBV6-6 and TRBJ2-5; TRBD2 matches 10 bases. The CDR3 consists of 15 residues. The V gene end was trimmed by 4 bases and the J gene end by 4 bases; junction bases not matched to a gene: 6. Germline CDR1 is MNHNY and CDR2 is SVGAGI (reference sequence). Written as DNA, the CDR3 is TGTGCCAGCAGTTCGCCCAGCGGGGGGGTAGAGACCCAGTACTTC. It yields the protein CASSSPSGGVETQYF.

The chain combines TRBV5-4 with TRBJ2-3; 8 bases fit TRBD2. With 4 bases clipped from V and 2 bases from J, the junction kept 6 bases outside the gene matches. This CDR3 region has 15 residues. CDR1 and CDR2 (germline): SGHNT, YYREEE (reference sequence). CDR3: CASSQAGALTDTQYF. The CDR3 nucleotides read TGTGCCAGCAGCCAAGCGGGGGCCCTCACAGATACGCAGTATTTT.

CDR3 amino acids: CASTGEAASYNEQFF. Written as DNA, the CDR3 is TGTGCCAGCACGGGGGAAGCGGCGTCCTACAATGAGCAGTTCTTC. This sequence joins TRBV6-6 and TRBJ2-1; D may be TRBD2 (6 bases). The germline V and J ends were trimmed by 7 bases and 1 base, with 14 bases remaining between them. The V gene's germline CDR1 is MNHNY and CDR2 SVGAGI (reference sequence). This CDR3 region has 15 residues.

The V gene is TRBV9, the J gene TRBJ1-3; 9 bases line up with TRBD1. The germline CDR1 and CDR2 sequences are SGDLS and YYNGEE. The trim removed 4 bases at V and 0 bases at J, leaving 14 bases unmatched. The CDR3 runs to 19 residues. The CDR3 sequence: CASSTWDRDPESSGNTIYF. CDR3 DNA sequence: TGTGCCAGCAGCACCTGGGACAGGGATCCTGAGAGCTCTGGAAACACCATATATTTT.

In nucleotides, the CDR3 is TGTGCCACACGACGGGGCGAGCAGTACTTC. Protein product: CATRRGEQYF. This chain connects TRBV19 to TRBJ2-7; D is possibly TRBD2 (5 bases). V gave up 10 bases and J gave up 6 bases, with 10 bases separating them. The CDR3 covers 10 residues. Germline V CDR1 and CDR2: LNHDA, SQIVND (reference sequence).

The genes are TRBV13 and TRBJ2-3; D might be TRBD1 (6 bases). Germline values: CDR1 PRHDT, CDR2 FYEKMQ (reference sequence). V was cut by 4 bases and J by 6 bases, with 17 bases left in between. The CDR3 sequence is 15 residues long. In DNA, the CDR3 is TGTGCCAGCAGCTCGGCGGACAGTTTCAAGGATACGCAGTATTTT. This sequence encodes CASSSADSFKDTQYF. The whole variable domain, filled in from reference TRBV13 and TRBJ2-3, reads AAGVIQSPRHLIKEKRETATLKCYPIPRHDTVYWYQQGPGQDPQFLISFYEKMQSDKGSIPDRFSAQQFSDYHSELNMSSLELGDSALYFCASSSADSFKDTQYFGPGTRLTVL.

The chain couples TRBV7-2 to TRBJ1-2; TRBD1 agrees at 8 bases. The CDR3 consists of 13 residues. Germline V gives CDR1 SGHTA, CDR2 FQGNSA. The V segment lost 3 bases and the J segment 8 bases; nucleotides outside the gene matches: 5. CDR3 region: CASSFWTGRGYTF. DNA for the CDR3: TGTGCCAGCAGCTTCTGGACAGGGCGGGGCTACACCTTC.

The chain couples TRBV5-1 to TRBJ2-2; 10 nucleotides match TRBD1. From germline, CDR1 is SGHRS and CDR2 YFSETQ. Trimming cost V 2 bases and J 4 bases; bases outside gene matches: 8. CDR3 length equals 17 residues. CDR3 loop: CASSLGGTGAGTGELFF. The CDR3 DNA sequence: TGCGCCAGCAGCTTAGGTGGGACAGGGGCTGGCACCGGGGAGCTGTTTTTT.

V usage is TRBV29-1 and J usage is TRBJ2-3; a weak D match, TRBD2 (6 bases). The CDR3 length is 12 residues. CDR1 and CDR2 from the germline V gene are SQVTM and ANQGSEA. V lost 3 bases and J 7 bases, leaving 11 bases between the germline ends. DNA for the CDR3: TGCAGCGTTGACGAGGGAGGACATACGCAGTATTTT. This gives the protein CSVDEGGHTQYF.

This chain uses TRBV10-3 with TRBJ2-7; 12 nucleotides line up with TRBD2. V lost 1 base and J lost 4; bases outside the gene matches: 2. Germline V gene lookup returns CDR1 ENHRY and CDR2 SYGVKD. This CDR3 is 15 amino acids long. The CDR3 nucleotides read TGTGCCATCAGTGAGTTAACTAGCGGGAGGTACGAGCAGTACTTC. It is translated as CAISELTSGRYEQYF.

CDR3 in amino acids: CASSQDSALHNEQFF. CDR3 DNA sequence: TGCGCCAGCAGCCAAGATTCCGCGCTTCACAATGAGCAGTTCTTC. The chain has TRBV4-3 and TRBJ2-1; D is undetermined. The V and J ends lost 0 bases and 5 bases respectively, with 11 bases between them. The CDR3 runs 15 residues. CDR1 and CDR2 (germline): LGHNA, YSLEER.

The chain is built from TRBV6-5 and TRBJ1-2; D possibly corresponds to TRBD1 (6 bases). The CDR3 spans 14 residues. Deletions cut 6 bases from V and 7 bases from J, with 18 bases between. CDR1 is MNHEY and CDR2 is SVGAGI in the germline V gene. The DNA of the CDR3 is TGTGCCAGCAGCAAATGGGAGGGGGAGACTGGCTACACCTTC. It translates to CASSKWEGETGYTF.

This rearrangement joins TRBV7-3 to TRBJ2-5; D remains ambiguous. CDR1 SGHTA and CDR2 FQGTGA come from the germline V gene. CDR3 length equals 13 residues. Deletions cut 1 base from V and 4 bases from J, with 7 bases between. The chain's CDR3 is CASSLMGRETQYF. The CDR3 bases are TGTGCCAGCAGCTTAATGGGCCGAGAGACCCAGTACTTC.

V is TRBV7-2 and J is TRBJ2-1; D may be TRBD1 (5 bases). The CDR3 length is 15 residues. Between the trimmed V and J ends, which lost 5 bases and 0 bases, there was a span of 11 bases. From germline, CDR1 is SGHTA and CDR2 FQGNSA. The CDR3 nucleotides are TGTGCCAGCAGCGAACAGGCGAGCTCCTACAATGAGCAGTTCTTC. Translated: CASSEQASSYNEQFF.

The CDR3 spells CSVRTGGDTGELFF. DNA for the CDR3: TGCAGCGTTAGGACAGGGGGCGACACCGGGGAGCTGTTTTTT. V and J are TRBV29-1 and TRBJ2-2; 11 nucleotides line up with TRBD1. V lost 5 bases and J lost 3; bases outside the gene matches: 2. Germline-derived CDR1 and CDR2 are SQVTM and ANQGSEA. The length of the CDR3 is 14 residues.

This chain joins TRBV7-8 and TRBJ2-5; TRBD2 matches at 9 bases. This CDR3 is built from 15 residues. The ends lost 2 bases at V and 6 bases at J; junction bases unmatched: 7. Germline CDR1 is SGHVS and CDR2 is FQNEAQ. CDR3 coding DNA: TGTGCCAGCAGCTTAATACGTCTAGCGGGGCAGACCCAGTACTTC. This gives the protein CASSLIRLAGQTQYF.

This chain connects TRBV5-1 to TRBJ1-1; 9 bases are a match to TRBD1. The CDR3 is made up of 14 amino acids. Germline V gene data show CDR1 as SGHRS and CDR2 as YFSETQ. Unmatched junction bases numbered 8, after V lost 3 bases and J lost 8 bases. Here the CDR3 DNA reads TGCGCCAGCAGCTCTGACAGGGGGTACCCGGAAGCTTTCTTT. This sequence encodes CASSSDRGYPEAFF. The full variable domain, in which reference TRBV5-1 and TRBJ1-1 provide the parts outside the CDR3, is KAGVTQTPRYLIKTRGQQVTLSCSPISGHRSVSWYQQTPGQGLQFLFEYFSETQRNKGNFPGRFSGRQFSNSRSEMNVSTLELGDSALYLCASSSDRGYPEAFFGQGTRLTVV.

As concerns this clone: The same CDR3 can be traced to other DNA sequences in this sample. The gene calls are TRBV11-2 and TRBJ1-6; maybe TRBD1 (6 bases). CDR1 and CDR2 (germline): SGHAT, FQNNGV. The CDR3 runs to 14 residues. V was clipped by 4 bases and J by 7 bases, with 11 bases between them. The DNA of the CDR3 is TGTGCCAGCAGCTCCCGGGACACAAATTCACCCCTCCACTTT. Its translation is CASSSRDTNSPLHF.

The rearrangement uses TRBV18 and TRBJ2-1; 11 positions agree with TRBD2. This CDR3 is built from 15 residues. The V and J ends lost 2 bases and 5 bases, in that order; junction bases with no gene match: 2. Germline CDR1 and CDR2: KGHSH and LQKENI. The CDR3 sequence: CASSPELAGDNEQFF. DNA of the CDR3: TGTGCCAGCTCACCAGAACTAGCGGGAGACAATGAGCAGTTCTTC.